The rows below give T cell receptor beta chains drawn from one sample of a study of T cell responses to AZD1222 COVID-19 vaccine. The data were produced by immunoSEQ multiplex PCR, yet TCRdb's version contains in-frame clones alone and is incomplete. Of about 120,000 clones detected, around 87% appear once; the ten largest clones hold around 2.5%. The sample was peripheral blood, taken 28 days after the second AZD1222 dose. The receptor set was obtained from an adult who received the AZD1222 COVID-19 vaccine. CDR3s include the opening cysteine and the closing phenylalanine or tryptophan. The order of the fields is V gene, J gene, clone size, D gene, CDR3 DNA, CDR3 protein. A D gene is named only where the DNA matches it firmly. Some rows have no size entry. The others give once, few or many, or a class for an expanded clone.

V: TRBV12-3/TRBV12-4; J: TRBJ1-1; size: NA; D: NA; DNA: TGTGCCAGCAGAGTGACAGTTTACACTGAAGCTTTCTTT; CDR3: CASRVTVYTEAFF
V: TRBV5-1; J: TRBJ2-2; size: NA; D: TRBD2; DNA: TGCGCCAGCAGCTCCGGGGGGACCGGGGAGCTGTTTTTT; CDR3: CASSSGGTGELFF
V: TRBV2; J: TRBJ2-6; size: NA; D: TRBD1; DNA: TGTGCCAGCAGTGAGAGTCGGCCGGGACAGGGTTCCTCTGGGGCCAACGTCCTGACTTTC; CDR3: CASSESRPGQGSSGANVLTF
V: TRBV28; J: TRBJ1-2; size: few; D: NA; DNA: TGTGCCAGCAGTTGGTGGGACTATGGCAAGCAAAGCTATGGCTACACCTTC; CDR3: CASSWWDYGKQSYGYTF
V: TRBV3-1/TRBV3-2; J: TRBJ1-5; size: NA; D: NA; DNA: TGTGCCAGCAGCCCGGGACTTCTTGTGGGCAATCAGCCCCAGCATTTT; CDR3: CASSPGLLVGNQPQHF
V: TRBV2; J: TRBJ1-2; size: NA; D: NA; DNA: TGTGCCAGCAGTGAAGCTCGACAGTATGGCTACACCTTC; CDR3: CASSEARQYGYTF
V: TRBV7-8; J: TRBJ2-2; size: NA; D: NA; DNA: TGTGCCAGCAGCTTAGGTGTTGCCGGGGAGCTGTTTTTT; CDR3: CASSLGVAGELFF
V: TRBV19; J: TRBJ2-7; size: NA; D: NA; DNA: TGTGCCAGTAGTACAGCTCAAAATTCCTACGAGCAGTACTTC; CDR3: CASSTAQNSYEQYF
V: TRBV7-8; J: TRBJ1-1; size: NA; D: NA; DNA: TGTGCCAGCAGCTTAGAGCTTGCCCGCGCGAACACTGAAGCTTTCTTT; CDR3: CASSLELARANTEAFF
V: TRBV5-1; J: TRBJ2-5; size: NA; D: TRBD1; DNA: TGCGCCAGCACCAGGGCCAGGGGGCAAGAGACCCAGTACTTC; CDR3: CASTRARGQETQYF
V: TRBV29-1; J: TRBJ2-4; size: NA; D: NA; DNA: TGCAGCGTTGTGGCGGCAGAACGCGCCAAAAACATTCAGTACTTC; CDR3: CSVVAAERAKNIQYF
V: TRBV19; J: TRBJ2-7; size: NA; D: TRBD2; DNA: TGTGCCAGTAGTAAACAGCGGGGGGTCGACGAGCAGTACTTC; CDR3: CASSKQRGVDEQYF
V: TRBV27; J: TRBJ1-2; size: NA; D: TRBD1; DNA: TGTGCCAGCAGTTTCAATCGGGACAGCTATGGCTACACCTTC; CDR3: CASSFNRDSYGYTF
V: TRBV18; J: TRBJ1-6; size: once; D: NA; DNA: TGTGCCAGCTCACCACTTGAGGGAGAGGTATCACCCCTCCACTTT; CDR3: CASSPLEGEVSPLHF
V: TRBV11-2; J: TRBJ1-6; size: NA; D: NA; DNA: TGTGCCAGCAGCTCGACGGGCCAATATAATTCACCCCTCCACTTT; CDR3: CASSSTGQYNSPLHF
V: TRBV4-3; J: TRBJ1-5; size: NA; D: NA; DNA: TGCGCCAGCAGCCGTACCCGGAGACAGGCCGATCAGCCCCAGCATTTT; CDR3: CASSRTRRQADQPQHF
V: TRBV9; J: TRBJ2-1; size: NA; D: NA; DNA: TGTGCCAGCAGCGTCGGTGGGGACTACAATGAGCAGTTCTTC; CDR3: CASSVGGDYNEQFF
V: TRBV7-2; J: TRBJ1-6; size: few; D: NA; DNA: TGTGCCAGCAGCCAGCGTCTCGGAGGCCCTAGCTCCTATAATTCACCCCTCCACTTT; CDR3: CASSQRLGGPSSYNSPLHF
V: TRBV24-1; J: TRBJ1-1; size: few; D: NA; DNA: TGTGCCACCAGTGATGCAGCTAGGGAAGCTTTCTTT; CDR3: CATSDAAREAFF